One sample yielded the 10 T cell receptor beta chains listed below, sequenced in a study of lymphopenia after photon versus proton radiotherapy. Only in-frame clones appear in the TCRdb table, and some are missing; sequencing was by immunoSEQ multiplex PCR. The table shows about 60,000 clones, with roughly 83% occurring only once. Sample: peripheral blood, taken from a patient treated with proton-based radiotherapy. The receptor set was obtained from a man aged 55 to 70 with pancreatic cancer.

In its sample, this clone was seen once. The chain recombines TRBV2 with TRBJ2-1; the D call may be TRBD1 or TRBD2 (6 bases each). The germline V gene encodes CDR1 SNHLY and CDR2 FYNNEI. CDR3 length: 22 amino acids. V shed 1 base and J shed 0 bases, with 28 bases lying between them. The CDR3 nucleotides are TGTGCCAGCAGTGAAGGTCCCCCGGTTCCGGGGGCGCTTGGTAACTCCTACAATGAGCAGTTCTTC. Translation gives CASSEGPPVPGALGNSYNEQFF. Full variable domain (remainder filled in from reference TRBV2 and TRBJ2-1): EPEVTQTPSHQVTQMGQEVILRCVPISNHLYFYWYRQILGQKVEFLVSFYNNEISEKSEIFDDQFSVERPDGSNFTLKIRSTKLEDSAMYFCASSEGPPVPGALGNSYNEQFFGPGTRLTVL.

The chain recombines TRBV10-3 with TRBJ1-1; D gene unclear. V was pared by 0 bases and J by 6 bases, with 8 bases between. There are 13 residues in the CDR3. CDR1 ENHRY and CDR2 SYGVKD come from the germline V gene. This chain's CDR3 is CAISESVSPEAFF. CDR3 bases: TGTGCCATCAGTGAGTCTGTGTCCCCTGAAGCTTTCTTT.

The gene calls are TRBV11-2 and TRBJ1-1; D not certain. V lost 4 bases to trimming and J lost 1 base, with 16 bases between them. Germline V gives CDR1 SGHAT, CDR2 FQNNGV. The CDR3 has 16 residues. CDR3 region: CASSYIWEGGNTEAFF. The DNA of the CDR3 is TGTGCCAGCAGCTACATTTGGGAGGGAGGGAACACTGAAGCTTTCTTT.

This clone was seen a handful of times. V is TRBV7-2 and J is TRBJ1-6; 7 nucleotides agree with TRBD1. Trimming removed 11 bases from V and 5 bases from J; junction bases left unmatched: 9. The CDR3 is 14 residues long. The germline gives CDR1 SGHTA, CDR2 FQGNSA. The CDR3 DNA reads TGTGCCTGTAGGTCGGGACAGCATAATTCACCCCTCCACTTT. Amino acids: CACRSGQHNSPLHF.

This chain links TRBV4-2 with TRBJ2-7; 7 nucleotides agree with TRBD1. The germline V gene encodes CDR1 LGHNA and CDR2 YNFKEQ. Trimming cost V 1 base and J 2 bases; bases outside gene matches: 5. The CDR3 is 15 amino acids. Written as DNA, the CDR3 is TGTGCCAGCAGCCAAGCAAGACAGGGAACCTACGAGCAGTACTTC. This codes for CASSQARQGTYEQYF.

This chain connects TRBV27 to TRBJ1-2; tentative D call: TRBD1 (5 bases). CDR1 is MNHEY and CDR2 is SMNVEV in the germline V gene (reference sequence). The CDR3 has 13 amino acids. The V gene lost 2 bases and the J gene lost 2 bases, with 6 bases spanning the gap. The CDR3 DNA follows: TGTGCCAGCAGTTTAAGGGGAAACTATGGCTACACCTTC. Translated: CASSLRGNYGYTF.

This chain uses TRBV5-1 with TRBJ2-5, with 7 bases matching TRBD2. Germline V gene lookup returns CDR1 SGHRS and CDR2 YFSETQ. The J segment lost 11 bases and the V segment lost 0 bases, leaving 4 bases of the junction unmatched. The CDR3 runs to 12 residues. The CDR3 is CASSLAGSGQYF. The DNA of the CDR3 is TGCGCCAGCAGCTTGGCCGGTAGCGGGCAGTACTTC. Drawing the rest from reference TRBV5-1 and TRBJ2-5, the complete variable domain is KAGVTQTPRYLIKTRGQQVTLSCSPISGHRSVSWYQQTPGQGLQFLFEYFSETQRNKGNFPGRFSGRQFSNSRSEMNVSTLELGDSALYLCASSLAGSGQYFGPGTRLLVL.

The chain joins TRBV2 to TRBJ1-4, with D possibly matching TRBD1 (6 bases). Germline loops: CDR1 SNHLY, CDR2 FYNNEI. The length of the CDR3 is 14 residues. V lost 3 bases and J lost 7, with 12 bases in between. The CDR3 region has the DNA TGTGCCAGCAGTGATAGGGGGGCCGGTGAAAAACTGTTTTTT. Translating gives CASSDRGAGEKLFF. Filled out from reference TRBV2 and TRBJ1-4, the complete variable domain reads EPEVTQTPSHQVTQMGQEVILRCVPISNHLYFYWYRQILGQKVEFLVSFYNNEISEKSEIFDDQFSVERPDGSNFTLKIRSTKLEDSAMYFCASSDRGAGEKLFFGSGTQLSVL.

This sequence joins TRBV5-4 and TRBJ2-1; perhaps TRBD1 as D (5 bases). Per the germline V gene, CDR1 is SGHNT and CDR2 is YYREEE (reference sequence). The CDR3 has 16 amino acids. Trimming pared 1 base from V and 6 bases from J, leaving 17 bases between. The CDR3 protein is CASSLPLPGAFNEQFF. In DNA, the CDR3 is TGTGCCAGCAGCTTGCCGCTCCCTGGGGCTTTCAATGAGCAGTTCTTC.

V usage is TRBV19 and J usage is TRBJ1-1; D gene ambiguous. CDR1 is LNHDA and CDR2 is SQIVND in the germline V gene (reference sequence). This CDR3 has 15 residues. V lost 3 bases, J lost 4 bases, and 15 bases lay in between. In DNA form, the CDR3 reads TGTGCCAGTAGTATCGGTAGCTTGTCGAGCACTGAAGCTTTCTTT. Encoded protein: CASSIGSLSSTEAFF.